One and the same sample provided the 18 T cell receptor beta chains below, sequenced in a study of cytomegalovirus exposure and HLA in healthy donors. 13 Jbeta primers and 60 Vbeta primers were used for the PCR. The assay was immunoSEQ multiplex PCR, and TCRdb's table has in-frame clones only and misses some. The table has 200,000 or so clones, approximately 80% seen once. Sequences were obtained from PBMCs. The receptor source for this set is a girl aged 2 to 10 in good health and CMV-seronegative.

The V call is TRBV7-2, the J call TRBJ2-2; no firm D call. V was cut by 7 bases and J by 0 bases, with 6 bases left in between. The CDR3 extends over 13 amino acids. Germline V lookup: CDR1 SGHTA, CDR2 FQGNSA. The CDR3 DNA follows: TGTGCCAGCATGCGAACGAACACCGGGGAGCTGTTTTTT. This codes for CASMRTNTGELFF.

This clone was detected once. This chain connects TRBV5-1 to TRBJ2-5; 7 nucleotides agree with TRBD1. V was clipped by 3 bases and J by 1 base; unmatched bases: 6. The V gene's germline CDR1 is SGHRS and CDR2 YFSETQ. This CDR3 is built from 15 residues. The DNA of the CDR3 is TGCGCCAGCAGCTCGGACAGGCTACTCCAAGAGACCCAGTACTTC. This encodes CASSSDRLLQETQYF. Drawing the rest from reference TRBV5-1 and TRBJ2-5, the complete variable domain is KAGVTQTPRYLIKTRGQQVTLSCSPISGHRSVSWYQQTPGQGLQFLFEYFSETQRNKGNFPGRFSGRQFSNSRSEMNVSTLELGDSALYLCASSSDRLLQETQYFGPGTRLLVL.

The rearrangement uses TRBV18 and TRBJ2-2, with D unresolved. From germline, CDR1 is KGHSH and CDR2 LQKENI. This CDR3 has 12 residues. With 4 bases removed from V and 5 bases from J, the gap between germline ends came to 5 bases. For the CDR3, the DNA is TGTGCCAGCTCACACAGTACCGGGGAGCTGTTTTTT. It codes for CASSHSTGELFF.

V gene TRBV6-5 combines with J gene TRBJ2-7; D ambiguous. The CDR3 spans 15 residues. Germline V gene data show CDR1 as MNHEY and CDR2 as SVGAGI. The V and J ends lost 6 bases and 5 bases respectively, with 20 bases between them. CDR3: CASRNLTLTVDEQYF. CDR3 sequence (DNA): TGTGCCAGCAGAAACTTAACCCTAACGGTCGACGAGCAGTACTTC.

The V gene is TRBV11-2, the J gene TRBJ2-1; 9 nucleotides agree with TRBD2. The V gene end was trimmed by 3 bases and the J gene end by 5 bases; junction bases not matched to a gene: 8. Germline assignment: CDR1 SGHAT and CDR2 FQNNGV. This CDR3 is built from 16 residues. CDR3 residues: CASSFSGGSTHNEQFF. The CDR3 DNA reads as TGTGCCAGCAGCTTTAGCGGGGGCTCCACCCACAATGAGCAGTTCTTC.

This clone was picked up one time. The gene calls are TRBV6-1 and TRBJ2-3, with a tentative D call TRBD1 (5 bases). Germline lookup yields CDR1 MNHNS and CDR2 SASEGT. The CDR3 has 15 amino acids. V was cut by 3 bases and J by 1 base, with 11 bases left in between. CDR3 protein: CASSEAQGRTDTQYF. The CDR3 bases are TGTGCCAGCAGTGAGGCCCAGGGCCGCACAGATACGCAGTATTTT.

The CDR3 DNA reads TGTGCCAGCCGTTGGGCAGAGTCTAACTATGGCTACACCTTC. Protein sequence: CASRWAESNYGYTF. V and J are TRBV19 and TRBJ1-2; no clear D gene. This CDR3 comprises 14 residues. The germline V and J ends were trimmed by 9 bases and 0 bases, with 14 bases remaining between them. Germline values: CDR1 LNHDA, CDR2 SQIVND (reference sequence).

Here the CDR3 DNA reads TGTGCCAGCAGCGCGGGACAGGGGGCCTACGAGCAGTACTTC. Translating gives CASSAGQGAYEQYF. The chain couples TRBV5-5 to TRBJ2-7; 11 bases agree with TRBD1. The J segment lost 2 bases and the V segment lost 4 bases, leaving 2 bases of the junction unmatched. From germline, CDR1 is SGHKS and CDR2 YYEKEE (reference sequence). CDR3 length equals 14 residues.

V is TRBV5-1 and J is TRBJ1-1; D call uncertain. Trimming cost V 2 bases and J 3 bases, with 14 bases left between them. The CDR3 extends over 15 amino acids. The germline V gene encodes CDR1 SGHRS and CDR2 YFSETQ. The CDR3: CASSLRAGPDTEAFF. The CDR3 DNA sequence: TGCGCCAGCAGCTTACGGGCGGGCCCTGACACTGAAGCTTTCTTT. The variable domain in full, completed from reference TRBV5-1 and TRBJ1-1, reads KAGVTQTPRYLIKTRGQQVTLSCSPISGHRSVSWYQQTPGQGLQFLFEYFSETQRNKGNFPGRFSGRQFSNSRSEMNVSTLELGDSALYLCASSLRAGPDTEAFFGQGTRLTVV.

The chain is built from TRBV5-4 and TRBJ2-7, with D tentatively TRBD1 (7 bases). The germline CDR1 and CDR2 sequences are SGHNT and YYREEE (reference sequence). Trimming left V 3 bases short and J 0 bases short, with 28 bases between. This CDR3 has 20 amino acids. Written as DNA, the CDR3 is TGTGCCAGCAGCTCGCGGATCCACCTCAGGGGGAGGAGCACCTCCTACGAGCAGTACTTC. Translating it yields CASSSRIHLRGRSTSYEQYF. The full variable domain, completed using reference TRBV5-4 and TRBJ2-7, is ETGVTQSPTHLIKTRGQQVTLRCSSQSGHNTVSWYQQALGQGPQFIFQYYREEENGRGNFPPRFSGLQFPNYSSELNVNALELDDSALYLCASSSRIHLRGRSTSYEQYFGPGTRLTVT.

The J gene is TRBJ2-7, the V gene TRBV7-8; TRBD2 aligns across 7 bases. The CDR3 extends over 17 amino acids. Per germline, CDR1 SGHVS and CDR2 FQNEAQ. With 5 bases clipped from V and 0 bases from J, the junction kept 13 bases outside the gene matches. The CDR3 spells CASSPMGGDFSSYEQYF. For the CDR3, the DNA is TGTGCCAGCAGCCCGATGGGAGGGGACTTTAGCTCCTACGAGCAGTACTTC. Based on the CDR3 plus reference TRBV7-8 and TRBJ2-7, the full variable domain is GAGVSQSPRYKVAKRGQDVALRCDPISGHVSLFWYQQALGQGPEFLTYFQNEAQLDKSGLPSDRFFAERPEGSVSTLKIQRTQQEDSAVYLCASSPMGGDFSSYEQYFGPGTRLTVT.

J is TRBJ1-1 and V is TRBV5-6; TRBD1 might be the D (6 bases). Germline-derived CDR1 and CDR2 are SGHDT and YYEEEE. Trimming took 0 bases from V and 6 from J, leaving 12 bases between them. The CDR3 is 14 amino acids. CDR3 sequence: CASSLAGVHPEAFF. In nucleotides, the CDR3 is TGTGCCAGCAGCTTGGCAGGGGTCCATCCTGAAGCTTTCTTT. Full variable domain (missing parts from reference TRBV5-6 and TRBJ1-1): DAGVTQSPTHLIKTRGQQVTLRCSPKSGHDTVSWYQQALGQGPQFIFQYYEEEERQRGNFPDRFSGHQFPNYSSELNVNALLLGDSALYLCASSLAGVHPEAFFGQGTRLTVV.

This chain uses TRBV7-9 with TRBJ2-1, with 13 bases that match TRBD2. V shed 5 bases, J shed 7 bases, and the junction held 8 bases outside the gene matches. Germline-derived CDR1 and CDR2 are SEHNR and FQNEAQ (reference sequence). The CDR3 is 16 residues long. CDR3 bases: TGTGCCAGCAGCCCAAGGACTAGCGGGAGAGCGAATGAGCAGTTCTTC. Translating it yields CASSPRTSGRANEQFF.

This chain uses TRBV10-3 with TRBJ2-2; D not certain. Trimming cost V 8 bases and J 2 bases, with 12 bases left between them. Germline CDR1 ENHRY, CDR2 SYGVKD. The CDR3 covers 14 residues. CDR3 nucleotides: TGTGCCATCCCCGGTGGGCCCAACACCGGGGAGCTGTTTTTT. It yields the protein CAIPGGPNTGELFF.

V usage is TRBV6-1 and J usage is TRBJ2-7, with 7 bases lining up with TRBD1. V was clipped by 3 bases and J by 2 bases; unmatched bases: 13. This CDR3 comprises 17 residues. Per the germline V gene, CDR1 is MNHNS and CDR2 is SASEGT. CDR3: CASSDFRWDRQAYEQYF. In DNA, the CDR3 is TGTGCCAGCAGTGATTTTCGTTGGGACAGACAAGCCTACGAGCAGTACTTC.

CDR3 amino acids: CASTGTFGASYEQYF. The DNA for the CDR3 is TGCGCCAGCACTGGGACTTTTGGGGCCTCCTACGAGCAGTACTTC. The chain combines TRBV5-1 with TRBJ2-7; D is perhaps TRBD2 (6 bases). V was shortened by 6 bases and J by 0 bases, with 16 bases between the two germline ends. The CDR3 loop spans 15 amino acids. Germline loops: CDR1 SGHRS, CDR2 YFSETQ.

This clone appeared a single time. CDR3 nucleotides: TGTGCCAGCAGCCAAGATATTGCGGGGGGGTCCTACGAGCAGTACTTC. It translates to CASSQDIAGGSYEQYF. The V gene is TRBV4-2, the J gene TRBJ2-7; 9 nucleotides match TRBD2. This CDR3 is built from 16 residues. Germline values: CDR1 LGHNA, CDR2 YNFKEQ. V was pared by 0 bases and J by 1 base, with 4 bases of the junction left unmatched.

This clone has a handful of counts. The chain uses TRBV4-1 and TRBJ1-1; possibly TRBD1 for D (5 bases). The V gene lost 3 bases and the J gene lost 3 bases, with 11 bases spanning the gap. CDR3 size: 14 residues. Germline V CDR1 and CDR2: MGHRA, YSYEKL. The DNA of the CDR3 is TGCGCCAGCAGCCATACCCCGGGGGACACTGAAGCTTTCTTT. This codes for CASSHTPGDTEAFF.